Reported below is one T cell receptor beta chain. Its specificity is not known. The record originates from a study of cytomegalovirus exposure and HLA in healthy donors. The donors (healthy individuals) were bone marrow donors. PCR was performed using 60 Vbeta and 13 Jbeta primers. Assay: immunoSEQ multiplex PCR; the TCRdb copy retains only in-frame clones and omits some. The data contain 150,000 to 250,000 clones, 70% to 80% of them singletons. Study-level findings and limits: Overall, roughly 170 TCR beta chains were annotated as cytomegalovirus-associated. The records held CMV serostatus as the only immune exposure information.

This sequence was found in a woman under 40 in good health and CMV-seropositive. The source material was PBMCs.

The CDR3 DNA sequence: TGTGCCAGTAGTCCAGGGGATTTTGGCACTGAAGCTTTCTTT. Its protein product is CASSPGDFGTEAFF. V and J are TRBV19 and TRBJ1-1; possibly TRBD1 for D (6 bases). The CDR3 is 14 amino acids. Germline V gene lookup returns CDR1 LNHDA and CDR2 SQIVND (reference sequence). Between the trimmed V and J ends, which lost 5 bases and 4 bases, there was a span of 14 bases. The entire variable domain, with the rest obtained from reference TRBV19 and TRBJ1-1, is as follows: DGGITQSPKYLFRKEGQNVTLSCEQNLNHDAMYWYRQDPGQGLRLIYYSQIVNDFQKGDIAEGYSVSREKKESFPLTVTSAQKNPTAFYLCASSPGDFGTEAFFGQGTRLTVV.